The 24 T cell receptor beta chains given below trace back to one sample, sequenced in a study of beta chain features in type 1 diabetes. Study-level findings and limits: Among patients with Type 1 diabetes, TCRB CDR3s were moderately but significantly shorter in every one of the four CD4+ subsets.

For these receptors, no antigen is known. The authors reverse transcribed all of the isolated RNA, so sequencing captured expressed TCRB transcripts. Profiled with immunoSEQ multiplex PCR; TCRdb holds only in-frame clones, not every one. The profile covers hundreds of thousands of clones, with roughly 12% appearing a single time and approximately 0.022% taken by the ten largest. The specimen was naive CD4+ T cells from blood. The receptors here all came from a young man with type 1 diabetes.

This clone turned up a few times. The DNA of the CDR3 is TGTGCCAGCAGTAAGGGGCAGCCTAATGAAAAACTGTTTTTT. It is translated as CASSKGQPNEKLFF. The genes are TRBV27 and TRBJ1-4; D might be TRBD1 (5 bases). Germline CDR1 is MNHEY and CDR2 is SMNVEV (reference sequence). The CDR3 extends over 14 amino acids. Trimming took off 5 bases at V and 3 bases at J, with 10 bases between the two ends.

The chain has TRBV4-1 and TRBJ1-4; D not certain. CDR1 is MGHRA and CDR2 is YSYEKL in the germline V gene. Deletions cut 0 bases from V and 0 bases from J, with 8 bases between. CDR3 length: 16 amino acids. For the CDR3, the DNA is TGCGCCAGCAGCCAAGATGGTGGTGCAACTAATGAAAAACTGTTTTTT. It encodes CASSQDGGATNEKLFF.

This clone has only a few counts. The chain links TRBV5-1 to TRBJ2-5; D is unresolved. Germline V gives CDR1 SGHRS, CDR2 YFSETQ. The CDR3 totals 15 residues. Trimming left V 2 bases short and J 1 base short, with 12 bases between. The CDR3 protein is CASSFNGLGQETQYF. CDR3 nucleotide sequence: TGCGCCAGCAGCTTTAACGGATTAGGCCAAGAGACCCAGTACTTC.

The chain joins TRBV19 to TRBJ1-2; unclear D gene. There are 14 residues in the CDR3. CDR1 and CDR2 (germline): LNHDA, SQIVND (reference sequence). The V gene lost 3 bases and the J gene lost 6 bases, with 14 bases spanning the gap. Here the CDR3 DNA reads TGTGCCAGTAGTATTATCGACGGATTGAATGGCTACACCTTC. It translates to CASSIIDGLNGYTF.

This clone has only a few counts. The chain links TRBV2 to TRBJ2-2; tentatively, D is TRBD2 (6 bases). The V gene's germline CDR1 is SNHLY and CDR2 FYNNEI. The CDR3 spans 16 residues. Trimming took 8 bases from V and 6 from J, leaving 22 bases between them. The CDR3 here is CASGAGSLPFAGELFF. Written as DNA, the CDR3 is TGTGCCAGCGGGGCGGGGAGTCTCCCCTTCGCCGGGGAGCTGTTTTTT. Drawing the rest from reference TRBV2 and TRBJ2-2, the complete variable domain is EPEVTQTPSHQVTQMGQEVILRCVPISNHLYFYWYRQILGQKVEFLVSFYNNEISEKSEIFDDQFSVERPDGSNFTLKIRSTKLEDSAMYFCASGAGSLPFAGELFFGEGSRLTVL.

Comment on this clone: The conserved final phenylalanine or tryptophan is absent from the CDR3, which likely points to a read error. It is unclear where the CDR3 begins or ends on the DNA, so no DNA is shown, and the CDR3 is as TCRdb lists it. The rearrangement uses TRBV2 and TRBJ1-4. The CDR3 adds up to 11 amino acids, both ends counted. Germline CDR1 and CDR2: SNHLY and FYNNEI. The CDR3 loop reads CASIGAAEPLH.

This clone has only a few counts. The same CDR3 arises from other DNA sequences in this sample as well. The rearrangement links TRBV18 to TRBJ2-2; D not resolved. V was pared by 0 bases and J by 2 bases, with 1 base between. The CDR3 is made up of 13 amino acids. Germline loops: CDR1 KGHSH, CDR2 LQKENI. The CDR3 region has the DNA TGTGCCAGCTCACCACCCAACACCGGGGAGCTGTTTTTT. Its protein is CASSPPNTGELFF.

The rearrangement joins TRBV4-2 to TRBJ1-5, with no clear D. This CDR3 spans 16 amino acids. V was cut by 3 bases and J by 3 bases, with 15 bases left in between. Germline lookup yields CDR1 LGHNA and CDR2 YNFKEQ. The CDR3 reads CASSQGGGSDNQPQHF. The CDR3 DNA sequence: TGTGCCAGCAGCCAGGGAGGAGGGAGCGACAATCAGCCCCAGCATTTT.

Only a few counts were recorded for this clone. Compared with germline, one end of the junction differs, possibly owing to a read error. This rearrangement joins TRBV4-1 to TRBJ1-6; D unclear. Per germline, CDR1 MGHRA and CDR2 YSYEKL. This CDR3 contains 12 residues. The CDR3 is CASSQEDHCLHF. As DNA, the CDR3 is TGTGCCAGCAGCCAAGAAGACCATTGCCTCCACTTT.

This chain uses TRBV6-6 with TRBJ1-4; no definite D call. The CDR3 has 14 amino acids. Germline V gives CDR1 MNHNY, CDR2 SVGAGI (reference sequence). The V and J ends lost 6 bases and 5 bases respectively, with 13 bases between them. CDR3 sequence (DNA): TGTGCCAGCAGGAGAAGTGGGGAGAATGAAAAACTGTTTTTT. This sequence encodes CASRRSGENEKLFF.

This clone has just a few counts. In DNA, the CDR3 is TGTGCCTGCGGAGGGCTTTCGGGCAATCAGCCCCAGCATTTT. Encoded protein: CACGGLSGNQPQHF. The V and J genes are TRBV30 and TRBJ1-5; D is ambiguous. Trimming removed 6 bases at V and 2 bases at J, with 14 bases between. This CDR3 region has 14 residues. Germline V gene sequence: CDR1 GTSNPN, CDR2 SVGIG (reference sequence). Combining the CDR3 with reference TRBV30 and TRBJ1-5 gives the whole variable domain SQTIHQWPATLVQPVGSPLSLECTVEGTSNPNLYWYRQAAGRGLQLLFYSVGIGQISSEVPQNLSASRPQDRQFILSSKKLLLSDSGFYLCACGGLSGNQPQHFGDGTRLSIL.

In this sample, this clone turned up a few times. J is TRBJ2-1 and V is TRBV5-1; D uncertain. The CDR3 totals 12 residues. The ends were cut back, 1 base at V and 7 bases at J, with 6 bases in the middle. Germline values: CDR1 SGHRS, CDR2 YFSETQ. The CDR3 coding sequence is TGCGCCAGCAGCTTGAGTCGGAATGAGCAGTTCTTC. This codes for CASSLSRNEQFF. The variable domain in full, with the rest retrieved from reference TRBV5-1 and TRBJ2-1, is KAGVTQTPRYLIKTRGQQVTLSCSPISGHRSVSWYQQTPGQGLQFLFEYFSETQRNKGNFPGRFSGRQFSNSRSEMNVSTLELGDSALYLCASSLSRNEQFFGPGTRLTVL.

This clone was detected a few times. V usage is TRBV9 and J usage is TRBJ2-1; TRBD2 matches 7 bases. CDR1 is SGDLS and CDR2 is YYNGEE in the germline V gene. The CDR3 is made up of 15 amino acids. Germline trimming cut 5 bases from V and 0 bases from J; bases unmatched to any gene: 5. The DNA for the CDR3 is TGTGCCAGCAGTCCCGGGGGGAGCTCCTACAATGAGCAGTTCTTC. Its translation is CASSPGGSSYNEQFF.

This chain uses TRBV10-3 with TRBJ2-1; TRBD2 agrees at 7 bases. This CDR3 region has 14 residues. Germline V gene sequence: CDR1 ENHRY, CDR2 SYGVKD. Trimming removed 8 bases from V and 1 base from J; junction bases left unmatched: 5. The chain's CDR3 is CAIGEGLSYNEQFF. CDR3 nucleotide sequence: TGTGCCATCGGGGAGGGGCTGTCCTACAATGAGCAGTTCTTC.

This chain connects TRBV30 to TRBJ1-2; 8 bases fit TRBD1. The CDR3 covers 14 residues. The V gene's germline CDR1 is GTSNPN and CDR2 SVGIG (reference sequence). The trim removed 3 bases at V and 6 bases at J, leaving 9 bases unmatched. The CDR3 spells CAWSPTGEDHGYTF. CDR3 sequence (DNA): TGTGCCTGGAGCCCGACAGGGGAAGATCATGGCTACACCTTC.

This chain uses TRBV2 with TRBJ2-7; TRBD2 might be the D (5 bases). The ends were cut back, 3 bases at V and 6 bases at J, with 12 bases in the middle. The CDR3 runs to 13 residues. CDR1 and CDR2 from the germline V gene are SNHLY and FYNNEI. The CDR3: CASSEERGLEQYF. For the CDR3, the DNA is TGTGCCAGCAGTGAGGAACGAGGGCTCGAGCAGTACTTC.

CDR3 in DNA: TGTGCCAGCAGTGATGGCCGCCAGCTCCTGAATTCACCCCTCCACTTT. Its translation is CASSDGRQLLNSPLHF. The chain employs TRBV6-1 and TRBJ1-6, with D unresolved. The V end lost 3 bases, the J end lost 7 bases, and 16 bases lay between the germline ends. CDR3 size: 16 residues. Germline V gives CDR1 MNHNS, CDR2 SASEGT.

This clone was seen only a few times. CDR3 in amino acids: CASRVGLGELFF. CDR3 coding DNA: TGTGCCAGCAGGGTAGGGCTAGGGGAGCTGTTTTTT. V usage is TRBV2 and J usage is TRBJ2-2; D remains ambiguous. V was pared by 6 bases and J by 8 bases, with 10 bases between. CDR1 and CDR2 from the germline V gene are SNHLY and FYNNEI. The CDR3 spans 12 residues.

The chain employs TRBV9 and TRBJ2-1; 7 positions agree with TRBD2. Germline V gives CDR1 SGDLS, CDR2 YYNGEE. The V gene end was trimmed by 4 bases and the J gene end by 6 bases; junction bases not matched to a gene: 16. This CDR3 has 17 residues. CDR3 loop: CASSLPGGLADFNEQFF. CDR3 bases: TGTGCCAGCAGCCTCCCCGGGGGTCTAGCGGATTTCAATGAGCAGTTCTTC.

V and J are TRBV14 and TRBJ2-3; possible D gene TRBD2, 6 bases. CDR3 length: 13 residues. Germline V lookup: CDR1 SGHDN, CDR2 FVKESK. V gave up 4 bases and J gave up 9 bases, with 14 bases separating them. The DNA of the CDR3 is TGTGCCAGCAGCCCTTCATTGGGGGGAACGCAGTATTTT. Translating it yields CASSPSLGGTQYF. The variable domain in full, completed from reference TRBV14 and TRBJ2-3, reads EAGVTQFPSHSVIEKGQTVTLRCDPISGHDNLYWYRRVMGKEIKFLLHFVKESKQDESGMPNNRFLAERTGGTYSTLKVQPAELEDSGVYFCASSPSLGGTQYFGPGTRLTVL.

Turning to this clone: Other nucleotide sequences from this sample produce the same CDR3. The chain uses TRBV5-4 and TRBJ2-5; the D call may be TRBD1 or TRBD2 (5 bases each). The germline gives CDR1 SGHNT, CDR2 YYREEE (reference sequence). There are 14 residues in the CDR3. V was pared by 0 bases and J by 1 base, with 7 bases between. The CDR3 DNA is TGTGCCAGCAGCTTGGCCGGGACCCAAGAGACCCAGTACTTC. It encodes CASSLAGTQETQYF.

The chain joins TRBV5-1 to TRBJ2-7; 7 positions match TRBD2. The V and J ends lost 4 bases and 4 bases, in that order; junction bases with no gene match: 8. CDR1 is SGHRS and CDR2 is YFSETQ in the germline V gene. The CDR3 is 14 amino acids. CDR3 amino acids: CASSPGAGKYEQYF. The CDR3 nucleotides read TGCGCCAGCAGCCCCGGAGCGGGGAAGTACGAGCAGTACTTC. The variable domain in full, with the rest retrieved from reference TRBV5-1 and TRBJ2-7, is KAGVTQTPRYLIKTRGQQVTLSCSPISGHRSVSWYQQTPGQGLQFLFEYFSETQRNKGNFPGRFSGRQFSNSRSEMNVSTLELGDSALYLCASSPGAGKYEQYFGPGTRLTVT.

The chain links TRBV14 to TRBJ1-1; perhaps TRBD1 as D (6 bases). V was cut by 1 base and J by 11 bases, with 14 bases left in between. The V gene's germline CDR1 is SGHDN and CDR2 FVKESK. The CDR3 sequence is 13 residues long. The CDR3 sequence: CASSQAGGAQAFF. In DNA, the CDR3 is TGTGCCAGCAGCCAAGCCGGGGGGGCGCAGGCTTTCTTT.

This clone has more than one count but fewer than ten. This rearrangement joins TRBV28 to TRBJ2-3; the match to TRBD2 covers 7 bases. The junction had 5 bases not matched to a gene; V was cut back by 2 bases and J by 6 bases. This CDR3 comprises 14 residues. Germline V lookup: CDR1 MDHEN, CDR2 SYDVKM. In nucleotides, the CDR3 is TGTGCCAGCAGTTTAATGCGGGGGATGGATACGCAGTATTTT. Its protein is CASSLMRGMDTQYF. Full variable domain (missing parts from reference TRBV28 and TRBJ2-3): DVKVTQSSRYLVKRTGEKVFLECVQDMDHENMFWYRQDPGLGLRLIYFSYDVKMKEKGDIPEGYSVSREKKERFSLILESASTNQTSMYLCASSLMRGMDTQYFGPGTRLTVL.